This T cell receptor (beta chain) was sequenced for a study of T-cell reconstitution after alpha-beta-depleted transplantation in children. A library of TCRbeta sequences, prepared with unique molecular identifiers, was generated. Via MiXCR, TCRdb re-called the PCR reads, giving one row per CDR3 protein. This table holds 360,000 or so distinct CDR3 sequences, around 21% found once. This CDR3 has 15 residues. V trimming: 5 bases; J trimming: 3 bases; junction bases outside the gene matches: 6. Per the germline V gene, CDR1 is SGHVS and CDR2 is FQNEAQ. The chain links TRBV7-8 to TRBJ2-2; TRBD1 aligns across 7 bases. This TCR was recovered from a human donor who donated a stem cell graft to a child with acute myeloid leukemia. The sequenced sample was PBMCs from the stem cell graft donor, obtained from the stem cell graft. In DNA form, the CDR3 reads TGTGCCAGCAGCGTCCGGGACAGATACACCGGGGAGCTGTTTTTT. It encodes CASSVRDRYTGELFF.